The 30 T cell receptor beta chains reported below all come from one sample, sequenced in a study of blood T cell repertoires in COVID-19. TCRdb keeps only in-frame clones here, not all; method: immunoSEQ multiplex PCR. Seen here are around 250,000 clones, less than 90% observed once, and the top ten hold 1.5%. The specimen was peripheral blood. All receptors derive from a middle-aged woman who had recovered from COVID-19.

The chain uses TRBV27 and TRBJ2-7, with a weak D call TRBD2 (5 bases). The V and J ends lost 5 bases and 0 bases respectively, with 11 bases between them. This CDR3 is built from 14 residues. The V gene's germline CDR1 is MNHEY and CDR2 SMNVEV (reference sequence). The CDR3 reads CASSRADGSYEQYF. As DNA, the CDR3 is TGTGCCAGCAGTAGAGCGGACGGCTCCTACGAGCAGTACTTC.

This clone showed up just a few times. CDR3 in DNA: TGTGCCTGGGGGCCTAATAGCAATCAGCCCCAGCATTTT. Its protein product is CAWGPNSNQPQHF. The chain has TRBV30 and TRBJ1-5; the D is unclear. Germline CDR1 GTSNPN, CDR2 SVGIG (reference sequence). Deletions cut 5 bases from V and 0 bases from J, with 8 bases between. This CDR3 is built from 13 residues.

This clone was seen a single time. This chain joins TRBV6-1 and TRBJ1-1; D remains ambiguous. CDR1 is MNHNS, CDR2 SASEGT, per germline. The CDR3 is 13 amino acids. The V end lost 1 base, the J end lost 1 base, and 4 bases lay between the germline ends. CDR3 loop: CASSEDKNTEAFF. The CDR3 DNA follows: TGTGCCAGCAGTGAAGATAAGAACACTGAAGCTTTCTTT.

The genes are TRBV6-5 and TRBJ1-1; D is uncertain. Deletions cut 3 bases from V and 1 base from J, with 12 bases between. The CDR3 is 15 residues long. CDR1 MNHEY and CDR2 SVGAGI come from the germline V gene. The CDR3 sequence: CASSYTWRGNTEAFF. The CDR3 region has the DNA TGTGCCAGCAGTTATACCTGGCGGGGGAACACTGAAGCTTTCTTT.

The genes are TRBV4-2 and TRBJ2-7; 7 bases fit TRBD2. V shed 1 base, J shed 2 bases, and the junction held 8 bases outside the gene matches. The CDR3 loop spans 16 amino acids. From germline, CDR1 is LGHNA and CDR2 YNFKEQ. CDR3 region: CASSQVIGGGAYEQYF. The CDR3 DNA reads as TGTGCCAGCAGCCAAGTAATTGGGGGGGGTGCCTACGAGCAGTACTTC.

The sample holds a few counts of this clone. Here the CDR3 DNA reads TGTGCCAGCAGCTCAAGCCCCACCGGGGGTTCACCCCTCCACTTT. It codes for CASSSSPTGGSPLHF. V is TRBV6-6 and J is TRBJ1-6; TRBD1 is a possible D gene (5 bases). CDR3 length: 15 amino acids. V lost 6 bases, J lost 9 bases, and 18 bases lay in between. The germline gives CDR1 MNHNY, CDR2 SVGAGI (reference sequence).

The chain employs TRBV5-5 and TRBJ2-7, with 8 bases that match TRBD2. The V gene end was trimmed by 5 bases and the J gene end by 6 bases; junction bases not matched to a gene: 7. The CDR3 is 13 amino acids. CDR1 SGHKS and CDR2 YYEKEE come from the germline V gene (reference sequence). CDR3 nucleotides: TGTGCCAGCAGTCTCGGGGGGGAAAGCGAGCAGTACTTC. It yields the protein CASSLGGESEQYF.

The chain uses TRBV7-2 and TRBJ1-6; TRBD1 matches 9 bases. The trim removed 5 bases at V and 6 bases at J, leaving 5 bases unmatched. The CDR3 sequence is 15 residues long. Looked up from germline, CDR1 is SGHTA and CDR2 is FQGNSA. CDR3 region: CASSPQGASNSPLHF. The CDR3, as DNA: TGTGCCAGCAGCCCACAGGGGGCGAGTAATTCACCCCTCCACTTT.

This clone was detected once. The chain recombines TRBV3-1 (or the pseudogene TRBV3-2) with TRBJ2-3; 11 bases align to TRBD1. CDR1 LGHDT and CDR2 YNNKEL come from the germline V gene (reference sequence). The J segment lost 5 bases and the V segment lost 4 bases, leaving 5 bases of the junction unmatched. The CDR3 extends over 15 amino acids. The CDR3 sequence: CASSLAGTGGDTQYF. The DNA for the CDR3 is TGTGCCAGCAGCCTCGCCGGGACAGGGGGAGATACGCAGTATTTT.

The rearrangement joins TRBV2 to TRBJ1-2, with a tentative D call TRBD1 (5 bases). Germline lookup yields CDR1 SNHLY and CDR2 FYNNEI. CDR3 size: 13 residues. The V and J ends lost 3 bases and 6 bases respectively, with 11 bases between them. CDR3: CASSDRVRDGYTF. The CDR3 DNA follows: TGTGCCAGCAGTGACAGGGTAAGGGATGGCTACACCTTC.

The chain is built from TRBV28 and TRBJ1-6; possibly TRBD1 for D (5 bases). Germline V CDR1 and CDR2: MDHEN, SYDVKM. The CDR3 has 16 amino acids. V lost 3 bases and J 0 bases, leaving 9 bases between the germline ends. The CDR3 coding sequence is TGTGCCAGCAGTTTTGGGGCAAGCTCCTATAATTCACCCCTCCACTTT. It specifies CASSFGASSYNSPLHF.

The V call is TRBV4-1, the J call TRBJ1-1; D not resolved. The CDR3 runs 15 residues. Trimming pared 4 bases from V and 0 bases from J, leaving 12 bases between. Germline V gene lookup returns CDR1 MGHRA and CDR2 YSYEKL. The CDR3: CASSLPMGVNTEAFF. The CDR3 DNA is TGCGCCAGCAGCCTCCCCATGGGAGTGAACACTGAAGCTTTCTTT.

This rearrangement joins TRBV5-1 to TRBJ2-1; 9 nucleotides match TRBD1. Trimming removed 0 bases from V and 4 bases from J; junction bases left unmatched: 2. This CDR3 spans 15 amino acids. Looked up from germline, CDR1 is SGHRS and CDR2 is YFSETQ. DNA of the CDR3: TGCGCCAGCAGCTTGGAGGGACAGGGATACAATGAGCAGTTCTTC. Encoded protein: CASSLEGQGYNEQFF.

The chain is built from TRBV30 and TRBJ1-2, with D unclear. Germline lookup yields CDR1 GTSNPN and CDR2 SVGIG (reference sequence). The CDR3 length is 14 residues. V shed 0 bases and J shed 6 bases, with 14 bases lying between them. The CDR3 region is CAWSVRLIGDGYTF. The CDR3 DNA is TGTGCCTGGAGTGTACGACTCATCGGCGATGGCTACACCTTC. Full variable domain (missing parts from reference TRBV30 and TRBJ1-2): SQTIHQWPATLVQPVGSPLSLECTVEGTSNPNLYWYRQAAGRGLQLLFYSVGIGQISSEVPQNLSASRPQDRQFILSSKKLLLSDSGFYLCAWSVRLIGDGYTFGSGTRLTVV.

V gene TRBV6-5 combines with J gene TRBJ2-5; tentative D call: TRBD1 (6 bases). CDR1 is MNHEY and CDR2 is SVGAGI in the germline V gene. Trimming stripped 5 bases from V and 4 bases from J, with 11 bases between. The CDR3 loop spans 13 amino acids. The CDR3 spells CASSTPGAETQYF. CDR3 sequence (DNA): TGTGCCAGCAGTACCCCAGGGGCAGAGACCCAGTACTTC.

V and J are TRBV7-2 and TRBJ2-7; D unclear. Trimming removed 4 bases from V and 7 bases from J, with 17 bases in between. Germline CDR1 SGHTA, CDR2 FQGNSA. This CDR3 region has 14 residues. The CDR3 loop is CASSYDNGPGEQYF. CDR3 DNA sequence: TGTGCCAGCAGCTACGACAATGGCCCTGGGGAGCAGTACTTC.

Only a few counts were recorded for this clone. This chain connects TRBV19 to TRBJ1-2; D is ambiguous. V was trimmed by 5 bases and J by 8 bases, leaving 15 bases between them. Germline CDR1 is LNHDA and CDR2 is SQIVND (reference sequence). The CDR3 covers 13 residues. CDR3 amino acids: CASSSRAGGGYTF. The CDR3 DNA reads as TGTGCCAGTAGTTCTCGTGCGGGAGGCGGCTACACCTTC.

With respect to this clone: Other DNA sequences in the same sample also yield this CDR3. V usage is TRBV29-1 and J usage is TRBJ2-3, with D perhaps TRBD1 (6 bases). Trimming pared 1 base from V and 1 base from J, leaving 9 bases between. This CDR3 is 14 amino acids long. CDR1 is SQVTM, CDR2 ANQGSEA, per germline. The CDR3 region is CSVEGGRGTDTQYF. DNA for the CDR3: TGCAGCGTTGAAGGGGGGCGGGGCACAGATACGCAGTATTTT.

The V call is TRBV7-9, the J call TRBJ2-5; maybe TRBD1 (6 bases). The germline CDR1 and CDR2 sequences are SEHNR and FQNEAQ (reference sequence). The CDR3 runs to 16 residues. The germline V and J ends were trimmed by 1 base and 0 bases, with 12 bases remaining between them. The CDR3, as DNA: TGTGCCAGCAGCTTAGGTACAGGGCCCGACCAAGAGACCCAGTACTTC. Amino acid sequence: CASSLGTGPDQETQYF.

The chain employs TRBV7-9 and TRBJ2-2; weak D call: TRBD2 (5 bases). Trimming left V 8 bases short and J 7 bases short, with 14 bases between. Germline-derived CDR1 and CDR2 are SEHNR and FQNEAQ (reference sequence). The CDR3 totals 13 residues. CDR3 DNA: TGTGCCAGCGTTAGTCGGGGAGTCGGGGAGCTGTTTTTT. It specifies CASVSRGVGELFF.

V is TRBV9 and J is TRBJ2-5, with 12 bases fitting TRBD2. V lost 0 bases and J lost 5; bases outside the gene matches: 2. Germline V gives CDR1 SGDLS, CDR2 YYNGEE. The CDR3 totals 15 residues. CDR3 protein: CASSVEGTSGETQYF. DNA of the CDR3: TGTGCCAGCAGCGTAGAGGGGACTAGCGGGGAGACCCAGTACTTC. The whole variable domain, remainder taken from reference TRBV9 and TRBJ2-5, is DSGVTQTPKHLITATGQRVTLRCSPRSGDLSVYWYQQSLDQGLQFLIQYYNGEERAKGNILERFSAQQFPDLHSELNLSSLELGDSALYFCASSVEGTSGETQYFGPGTRLLVL.

The V and J genes are TRBV3-1 (or the pseudogene TRBV3-2) and TRBJ1-5; D uncertain. The CDR3 loop spans 15 amino acids. The germline CDR1 and CDR2 sequences are LGHDT and YNNKEL (reference sequence). The V end lost 7 bases, the J end lost 3 bases, and 16 bases lay between the germline ends. In DNA, the CDR3 is TGTGCCAGCAACCCCCTGCCGGGATTCAATCAGCCCCAGCATTTT. Translating it yields CASNPLPGFNQPQHF.

The rearrangement links TRBV30 to TRBJ2-2; no firm D call. This CDR3 comprises 11 residues. Germline-derived CDR1 and CDR2 are GTSNPN and SVGIG (reference sequence). V was clipped by 8 bases and J by 8 bases, with 12 bases between them. The CDR3: CAHDTGGELFF. The CDR3 DNA follows: TGTGCCCACGATACGGGTGGGGAGCTGTTTTTT.

CDR3 residues: CASSPDSDQPQHF. The CDR3 DNA follows: TGTGCCAGCAGCCCGGACAGCGATCAGCCCCAGCATTTT. The chain combines TRBV3-1 (or the pseudogene TRBV3-2) with TRBJ1-5; tentative D call: TRBD1 (6 bases). The ends were cut back, 4 bases at V and 5 bases at J, with 9 bases in the middle. The CDR3 covers 13 residues. Germline V CDR1 and CDR2: LGHDT, YNNKEL (reference sequence).

The V and J genes are TRBV27 and TRBJ2-7, with D perhaps matching TRBD2 (5 bases). The CDR3 extends over 11 amino acids. Germline lookup yields CDR1 MNHEY and CDR2 SMNVEV (reference sequence). Trimming pared 2 bases from V and 7 bases from J, leaving 6 bases between. DNA for the CDR3: TGTGCCAGCAGTTTAACTAGTGAGCAGTACTTC. Its protein is CASSLTSEQYF.

The chain uses TRBV11-3 and TRBJ1-2; 10 bases are a match to TRBD1. V was clipped by 5 bases and J by 8 bases; unmatched bases: 20. The CDR3 is 18 amino acids. Germline V gives CDR1 SGHNT, CDR2 YENEEA. The DNA for the CDR3 is TGTGCCAGCAGCGCCCCCCCACTCGGGACAGGGGCCACCCTGGGCTACACCTTC. This encodes CASSAPPLGTGATLGYTF.

This chain links TRBV4-1 with TRBJ1-2; 11 bases fit TRBD1. The germline V gene has CDR1 MGHRA and CDR2 YSYEKL. The trim removed 5 bases at V and 1 base at J, leaving 9 bases unmatched. This CDR3 is built from 17 residues. The CDR3 DNA is TGCGCCAGCAGCTTAGGGACAGGGGGACGGATTAACTATGGCTACACCTTC. It yields the protein CASSLGTGGRINYGYTF.

Only one count was recorded for this clone. The chain recombines TRBV5-4 with TRBJ2-7; 9 bases align to TRBD1. Germline trimming cut 0 bases from V and 6 bases from J; bases unmatched to any gene: 7. Germline V gives CDR1 SGHNT, CDR2 YYREEE (reference sequence). This CDR3 contains 15 residues. CDR3: CASSLDRGRRVEQYF. The CDR3 nucleotides read TGTGCCAGCAGCTTGGACAGGGGGCGTAGGGTCGAGCAGTACTTC.

The chain carries TRBV2 and TRBJ1-3; D is possibly TRBD1 (5 bases). V lost 7 bases to trimming and J lost 4 bases, with 14 bases between them. The CDR3 length is 14 residues. Germline lookup yields CDR1 SNHLY and CDR2 FYNNEI. CDR3 DNA sequence: TGTGCCAGCAAACAGGAAGATACAGGAAACACCATATATTTT. Translating gives CASKQEDTGNTIYF.

This chain uses TRBV9 with TRBJ2-1; 11 positions agree with TRBD2. The trim removed 3 bases at V and 6 bases at J, leaving 5 bases unmatched. CDR1 and CDR2 from the germline V gene are SGDLS and YYNGEE. The CDR3 runs 15 residues. The CDR3 DNA reads TGTGCCAGCAGCGCACCGGGACTAGCGGCCAATGAGCAGTTCTTC. Protein sequence: CASSAPGLAANEQFF.